This T cell receptor beta chain was captured by sequencing in a study of cytomegalovirus exposure and HLA in healthy donors. Study-wide findings and caveats: Follow-up analysis seemed to connect common viral pathogens with several of the most significant clusters identified.

Points on this clone: Its cognate antigen is unknown. Compared with germline, one end of the junction differs, possibly owing to a read error.

The CDR3 consists of 12 residues. Looked up from germline, CDR1 is MNHNS and CDR2 is SASEGT. 60 Vbeta and 13 Jbeta primers were used in PCR. Data came from immunoSEQ multiplex PCR; TCRdb stores just in-frame clones and leaves some out. The sample records 55,000 to 65,000 clones, around 82% being singletons. This chain joins TRBV6-1 and TRBJ1-2; TRBD1 agrees at 8 bases. Specimen: PBMCs. This TCR was recovered from a male donor in good health and CMV-seronegative. The CDR3 nucleotides read TGTGCCAGCAGTCAAAGACAGGGGCAAAATTTCTTC. It yields the protein CASSQRQGQNFF.